One and the same sample provided the 14 T cell receptor beta chains below, sequenced in a study of control samples from healthy donors and cancer patients. Profiling relied on immunoSEQ multiplex PCR, and the TCRdb table lists in-frame clones only, not all of them. Of roughly 51,000 clones listed, approximately 90% were seen once; the top ten hold 1.6%. Sequencing used PBMCs. The source is a man in his forties with colorectal cancer.

This chain uses TRBV20-1 with TRBJ1-3, with D unclear. There are 13 residues in the CDR3. Trimming removed 3 bases from V and 4 bases from J, with 10 bases in between. Per germline, CDR1 DFQATT and CDR2 SNEGSKA (reference sequence). The CDR3 loop reads CSASWGSGNTIYF. As DNA, the CDR3 is TGCAGTGCTAGTTGGGGTTCCGGAAACACCATATATTTT.

V and J are TRBV19 and TRBJ2-3, with 7 bases that match TRBD2. Looked up from germline, CDR1 is LNHDA and CDR2 is SQIVND (reference sequence). There are 15 residues in the CDR3. V lost 3 bases and J lost 1; bases outside the gene matches: 4. The DNA for the CDR3 is TGTGCCAGTAGTATGAAGCGGGACGGCACAGATACGCAGTATTTT. Translating gives CASSMKRDGTDTQYF.

CDR3 protein: CASSERSGRAVYEQFF. The CDR3, as DNA: TGCGCCAGCAGCGAGCGTAGCGGGAGGGCCGTCTATGAGCAGTTCTTC. This chain joins TRBV5-1 and TRBJ2-1, with 11 nucleotides matching TRBD2. V was clipped by 4 bases and J by 8 bases; unmatched bases: 11. Germline values: CDR1 SGHRS, CDR2 YFSETQ. There are 16 residues in the CDR3.

CDR3 in amino acids: CASSLTSGSNYEQYF. CDR3 in DNA: TGCGCCAGCAGCCTAACTAGCGGGAGCAACTACGAGCAGTACTTC. J is TRBJ2-7 and V is TRBV5-1; 11 nucleotides match TRBD2. J was trimmed by 3 bases and V by 4 bases; bases with no gene match: 6. This CDR3 is built from 15 residues. Germline values: CDR1 SGHRS, CDR2 YFSETQ.

The chain combines TRBV28 with TRBJ2-7, with D maybe TRBD2 (5 bases). Germline V gene data show CDR1 as MDHEN and CDR2 as SYDVKM. The germline V and J ends were trimmed by 1 base and 6 bases, with 7 bases remaining between them. This CDR3 region has 12 residues. The DNA of the CDR3 is TGTGCCAGCAGTTTATCGGGAATCGAGCAGTACTTC. It yields the protein CASSLSGIEQYF.

This clone appeared a single time. The chain joins TRBV11-3 to TRBJ2-1, with D possibly being TRBD1 or TRBD2 (6 bases each). There are 14 residues in the CDR3. Germline assignment: CDR1 SGHNT and CDR2 YENEEA. Trimming took 3 bases from V and 3 from J, leaving 9 bases between them. The CDR3 sequence: CASSFGGGYNEQFF. CDR3 DNA sequence: TGTGCCAGCAGCTTCGGAGGGGGCTACAATGAGCAGTTCTTC. Supplemented by reference TRBV11-3 and TRBJ2-1, the full variable domain reads EAGVVQSPRYKIIEKKQPVAFWCNPISGHNTLYWYLQNLGQGPELLIRYENEEAVDDSQLPKDRFSAERLKGVDSTLKIQPAELGDSAVYLCASSFGGGYNEQFFGPGTRLTVL.

V and J are TRBV11-2 and TRBJ2-1; 9 nucleotides line up with TRBD2. This CDR3 spans 13 amino acids. V dropped 3 bases and J dropped 7; count of bases not matched to a gene: 1. Germline values: CDR1 SGHAT, CDR2 FQNNGV. CDR3 residues: CASSFSGRNEQFF. CDR3 in DNA: TGTGCCAGCAGCTTTAGCGGGAGAAATGAGCAGTTCTTC.

This rearrangement joins TRBV5-4 to TRBJ2-7; 8 bases agree with TRBD1. CDR3 length: 15 amino acids. CDR1 and CDR2 from the germline V gene are SGHNT and YYREEE (reference sequence). With V trimmed by 4 bases and J by 3 bases, 9 bases remained unmatched. The CDR3 loop is CASSTDRDLSYEQYF. CDR3 nucleotide sequence: TGTGCCAGCAGCACGGACAGGGATCTTAGCTACGAGCAGTACTTC.

The V gene is TRBV5-1, the J gene TRBJ2-3; D gene ambiguous. Trimming shortened V by 1 base and J by 1 base, and 7 bases separated the two germline ends. Germline loops: CDR1 SGHRS, CDR2 YFSETQ. The CDR3 runs to 14 residues. Here the CDR3 DNA reads TGCGCCAGCAGCTTGTCGGAAGGCACAGATACGCAGTATTTT. This gives the protein CASSLSEGTDTQYF.

The gene calls are TRBV19 and TRBJ2-2; D is possibly TRBD1 (6 bases). This CDR3 comprises 15 residues. V was shortened by 4 bases and J by 4 bases, with 13 bases between the two germline ends. Per germline, CDR1 LNHDA and CDR2 SQIVND (reference sequence). The CDR3 DNA is TGTGCCAGTAGTAGGCAGGGGACGAGCACCGGGGAGCTGTTTTTT. Residues: CASSRQGTSTGELFF.

This rearrangement joins TRBV12-3 or TRBV12-4 to TRBJ2-1; D is unresolved. Trimming stripped 5 bases from V and 10 bases from J, with 9 bases between. The CDR3 has 11 amino acids. CDR3 loop: CASSPQEEQFF. The CDR3 region has the DNA TGTGCCAGCAGTCCTCAGGAGGAGCAGTTCTTC.

J is TRBJ1-2 and V is TRBV18; D not resolved. The CDR3 length is 16 residues. The germline V gene encodes CDR1 KGHSH and CDR2 LQKENI. Trimming took off 3 bases at V and 0 bases at J, with 14 bases between the two ends. CDR3 amino acids: CASSPQKGRPNYGYTF. DNA of the CDR3: TGTGCCAGCTCACCCCAGAAGGGCAGGCCTAACTATGGCTACACCTTC.

The V gene is TRBV6-5, the J gene TRBJ1-3; no definite D call. The V and J ends lost 1 base and 4 bases respectively, with 5 bases between them. The CDR3 runs to 13 residues. In germline, CDR1 is MNHEY, CDR2 SVGAGI. The CDR3, as DNA: TGTGCCAGCAGTTACTTGGGGGGAAACACCATATATTTT. Protein sequence: CASSYLGGNTIYF.

The chain carries TRBV6-2 or TRBV6-3 and TRBJ1-1; tentatively, D is TRBD1 (5 bases). Germline CDR1 and CDR2: MNHEY and SVGEGT. Trimming took off 2 bases at V and 1 base at J, with 17 bases between the two ends. The CDR3 extends over 17 amino acids. CDR3 sequence (DNA): TGTGCCAGCAGTTACGACTCGAGGGGAGGAGCGAACACTGAAGCTTTCTTT. Its translation: CASSYDSRGGANTEAFF.